The sequence of this T cell receptor beta chain was determined in a study of PD-L1 blockade in urothelial cancer. This clone appeared a few times. The data were produced by immunoSEQ multiplex PCR, yet TCRdb's version contains in-frame clones alone and is incomplete. The table records about 17,000 clones, about 88% of them present only once. Indicated time point: pretreatment peripheral blood. Patients' urothelial carcinoma was locally advanced or metastatic. V lost 3 bases to trimming and J lost 2 bases, with 2 bases between them. Germline V gene lookup returns CDR1 SGHRS and CDR2 YFSETQ. The CDR3 is 11 amino acids.

This chain links TRBV5-1 with TRBJ2-5; D is ambiguous. The clonotype comes from a man between 65 and 85 years old with urothelial cancer. Specimen: PBMCs, collected around atezolizumab (anti-PD-L1) treatment. DNA for the CDR3: TGCGCCAGCAGCTCGCAAGAGACCCAGTACTTC. Its protein is CASSSQETQYF.